Sequencing of this TCR beta chain was carried out in a study of cytomegalovirus exposure and HLA in healthy donors. Turning to this clone: No antigen is known for it.

Study-wide points: Across donors, most TCRs were seen rarely, yet some public ones were widespread. The authors later found HLA-associated TCR beta chains more clonally expanded than equally common others. Reportedly, TCR beta sequences accurately predicted HLA-A and HLA-B alleles in most subjects.

Both 60 Vbeta primers and 13 Jbeta primers went into the PCR. This table comes from immunoSEQ multiplex PCR, and its TCRdb copy is limited to in-frame clones, with some not included. The sample consists of 100,000 to 150,000 clones, less than 85% of them appearing once. Sample: PBMCs. This TCR was sampled from a man between 18 and 35 years old in good health and CMV-seropositive.

The CDR3 region has the DNA TGTGCCAGCTACCGGGACAGTAGCACAGATACGCAGTATTTT. Protein sequence: CASYRDSSTDTQYF. The V call is TRBV7-9, the J call TRBJ2-3; 7 nucleotides match TRBD1. Trimming at V came to 8 bases and at J to 0 bases, leaving 5 bases not matched to a gene. This CDR3 has 14 amino acids. CDR1 SEHNR and CDR2 FQNEAQ come from the germline V gene (reference sequence).